This T cell receptor beta chain is from a study of T cells in tumors after PD-1 blockade. Study-level background: Patients had no prior checkpoint blockade, systemic immunosuppressants, or anti-cancer therapy within 4 weeks.

There are 13 residues in the CDR3. Germline CDR1 reads MDHEN; CDR2 reads SYDVKM. The V end was cut by 8 bases, the J end by 0 bases, with 8 bases between. Genomic DNA template from tumor biopsies or peripheral blood, 616 ng to 6,004 ng input. The method was immunoSEQ multiplex PCR; TCRdb's version includes in-frame clones alone and lacks a portion of them. The profile shows approximately 6,100 clones, around 80% of them singletons. This TCR was recovered from a human donor with advanced basal cell or squamous cell carcinoma (not recorded which). Sequencing was performed on PBMCs, taken after anti-PD-1 therapy. J is TRBJ2-1 and V is TRBV28; D might be TRBD1 or TRBD2, each matching 5 bases. The CDR3 here is CASGTSSYNEQFF. In DNA form, the CDR3 reads TGTGCCAGCGGGACGAGCTCCTACAATGAGCAGTTCTTC.